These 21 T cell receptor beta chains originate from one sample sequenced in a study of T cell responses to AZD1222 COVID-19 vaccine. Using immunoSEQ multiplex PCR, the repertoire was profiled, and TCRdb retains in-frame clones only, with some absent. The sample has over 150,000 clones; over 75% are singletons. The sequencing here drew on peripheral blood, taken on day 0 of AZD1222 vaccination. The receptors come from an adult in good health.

The CDR3 bases are TGCGCCAGCAGCCCTAGGACAGGGAAGAGCAATCAGCCCCAGCATTTT. It codes for CASSPRTGKSNQPQHF. This chain joins TRBV10-1 and TRBJ1-5, with TRBD1 matching 8 bases. The CDR3 is made up of 16 amino acids. V lost 6 bases, J lost 1 base, and 8 bases stayed unmatched. The germline CDR1 and CDR2 sequences are WNHNN and SYGVQD (reference sequence).

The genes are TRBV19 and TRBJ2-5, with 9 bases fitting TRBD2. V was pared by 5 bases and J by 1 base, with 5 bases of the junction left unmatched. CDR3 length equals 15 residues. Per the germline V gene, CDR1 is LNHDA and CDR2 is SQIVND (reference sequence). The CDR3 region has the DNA TGTGCCAGTAGTCCTCTAGCGGGGATCCAAGAGACCCAGTACTTC. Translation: CASSPLAGIQETQYF.

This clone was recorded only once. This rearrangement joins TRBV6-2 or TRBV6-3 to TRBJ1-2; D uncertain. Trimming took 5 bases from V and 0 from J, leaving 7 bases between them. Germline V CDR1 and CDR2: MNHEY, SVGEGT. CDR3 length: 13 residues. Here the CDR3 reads CASSSKPNYGYTF. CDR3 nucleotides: TGTGCCAGCAGTAGTAAGCCTAACTATGGCTACACCTTC.

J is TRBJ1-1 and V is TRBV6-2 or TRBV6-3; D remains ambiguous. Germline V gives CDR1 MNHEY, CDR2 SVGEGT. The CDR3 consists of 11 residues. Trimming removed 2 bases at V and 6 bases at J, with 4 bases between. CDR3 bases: TGTGCCAGCAGTTACGTGGCTGAAGCTTTCTTT. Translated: CASSYVAEAFF.

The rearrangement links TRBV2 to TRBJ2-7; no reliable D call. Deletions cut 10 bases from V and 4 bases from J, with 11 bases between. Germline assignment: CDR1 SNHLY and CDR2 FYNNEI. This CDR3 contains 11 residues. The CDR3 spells CATGPSYEQYF. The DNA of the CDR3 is TGTGCCACCGGTCCATCTTACGAGCAGTACTTC.

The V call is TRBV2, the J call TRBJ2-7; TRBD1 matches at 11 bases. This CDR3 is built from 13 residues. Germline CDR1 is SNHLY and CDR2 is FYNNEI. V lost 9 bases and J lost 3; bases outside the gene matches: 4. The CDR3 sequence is CASGQGALYEQYF. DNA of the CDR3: TGTGCCAGTGGACAGGGGGCTCTCTACGAGCAGTACTTC.

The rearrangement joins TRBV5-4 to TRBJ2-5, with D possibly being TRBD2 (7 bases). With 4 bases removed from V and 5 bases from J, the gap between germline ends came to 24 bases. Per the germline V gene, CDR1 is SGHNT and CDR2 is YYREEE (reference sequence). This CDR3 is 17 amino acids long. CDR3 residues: CASSAGGGGASWETQYF. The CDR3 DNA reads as TGTGCCAGCAGCGCCGGTGGGGGGGGCGCATCCTGGGAGACCCAGTACTTC.

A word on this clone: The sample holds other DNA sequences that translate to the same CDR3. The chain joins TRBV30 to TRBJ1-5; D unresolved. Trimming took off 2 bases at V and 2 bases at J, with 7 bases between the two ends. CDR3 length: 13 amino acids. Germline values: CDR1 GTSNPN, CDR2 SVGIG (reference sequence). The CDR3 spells CAWSLRGNQPQHF. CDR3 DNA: TGTGCCTGGAGTCTCCGGGGCAATCAGCCCCAGCATTTT.

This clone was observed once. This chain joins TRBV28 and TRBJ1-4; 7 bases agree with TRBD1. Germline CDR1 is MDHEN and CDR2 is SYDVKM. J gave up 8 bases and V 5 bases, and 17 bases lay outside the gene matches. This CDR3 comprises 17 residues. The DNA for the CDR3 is TGTGCCAGCAGTGCCTCACGGACAGGTCTCGACATGGAAAAACTGTTTTTT. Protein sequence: CASSASRTGLDMEKLFF.

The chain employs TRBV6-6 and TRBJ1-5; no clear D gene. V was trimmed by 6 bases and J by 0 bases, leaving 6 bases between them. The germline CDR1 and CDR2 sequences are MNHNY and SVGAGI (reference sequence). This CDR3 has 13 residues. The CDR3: CASRLYSNQPQHF. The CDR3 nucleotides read TGTGCCAGCAGGCTTTATAGCAATCAGCCCCAGCATTTT.

The CDR3 DNA sequence: TGTGCCAGCAGCTTTGGGACAGGGGCCTACAATGAGCAGTTCTTC. Translating gives CASSFGTGAYNEQFF. The chain recombines TRBV5-8 with TRBJ2-1; 10 bases are a match to TRBD1. Germline CDR1 reads SGHTS; CDR2 reads YDEGEE. V shed 2 bases, J shed 2 bases, and the junction held 1 base outside the gene matches. CDR3 size: 15 residues.

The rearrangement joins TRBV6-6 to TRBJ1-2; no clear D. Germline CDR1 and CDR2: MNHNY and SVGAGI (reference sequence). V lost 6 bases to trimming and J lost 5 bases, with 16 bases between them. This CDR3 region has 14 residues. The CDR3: CASRQSATGYGYTF. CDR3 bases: TGTGCCAGCAGGCAATCAGCTACGGGGTATGGCTACACCTTC.

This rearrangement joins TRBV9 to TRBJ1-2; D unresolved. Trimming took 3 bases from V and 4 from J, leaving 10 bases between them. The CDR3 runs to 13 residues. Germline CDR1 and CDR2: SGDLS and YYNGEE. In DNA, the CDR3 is TGTGCCAGCAGCGCTCAGTCCCTCTATGGCTACACCTTC. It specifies CASSAQSLYGYTF.

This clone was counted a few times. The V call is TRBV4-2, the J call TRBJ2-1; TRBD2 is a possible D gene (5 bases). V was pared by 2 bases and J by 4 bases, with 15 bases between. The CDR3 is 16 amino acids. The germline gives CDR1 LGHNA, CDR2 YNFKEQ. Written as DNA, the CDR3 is TGTGCCAGCAGCCAAACGGACTCCAACCCTTACAATGAGCAGTTCTTC. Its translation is CASSQTDSNPYNEQFF.

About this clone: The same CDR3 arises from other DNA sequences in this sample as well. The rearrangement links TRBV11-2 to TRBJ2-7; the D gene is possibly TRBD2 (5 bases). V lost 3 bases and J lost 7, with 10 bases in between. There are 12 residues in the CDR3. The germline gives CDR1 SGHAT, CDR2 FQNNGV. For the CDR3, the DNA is TGTGCCAGCAGCTTTGAGAGGGCGGAGCAGTACTTC. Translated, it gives CASSFERAEQYF.

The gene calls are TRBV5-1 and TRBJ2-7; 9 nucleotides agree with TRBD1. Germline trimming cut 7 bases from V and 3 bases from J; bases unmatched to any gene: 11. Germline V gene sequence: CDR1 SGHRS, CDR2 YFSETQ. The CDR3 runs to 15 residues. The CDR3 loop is CASHGQGTRVYEQYF. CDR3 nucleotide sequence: TGCGCCAGCCATGGACAGGGGACGCGGGTCTACGAGCAGTACTTC.

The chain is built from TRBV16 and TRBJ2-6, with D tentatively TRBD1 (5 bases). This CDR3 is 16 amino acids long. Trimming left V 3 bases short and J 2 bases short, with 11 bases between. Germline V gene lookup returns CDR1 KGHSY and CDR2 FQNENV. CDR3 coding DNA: TGTGCCAGCAGCCATGGTTTCAGGGCTGGGGCCAACGTCCTGACTTTC. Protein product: CASSHGFRAGANVLTF.

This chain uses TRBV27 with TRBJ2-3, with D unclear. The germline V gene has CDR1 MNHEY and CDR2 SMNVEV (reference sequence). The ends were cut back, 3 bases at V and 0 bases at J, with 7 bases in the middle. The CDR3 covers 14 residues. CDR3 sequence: CASSFAASTDTQYF. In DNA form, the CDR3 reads TGTGCCAGCAGTTTTGCGGCCAGCACAGATACGCAGTATTTT.

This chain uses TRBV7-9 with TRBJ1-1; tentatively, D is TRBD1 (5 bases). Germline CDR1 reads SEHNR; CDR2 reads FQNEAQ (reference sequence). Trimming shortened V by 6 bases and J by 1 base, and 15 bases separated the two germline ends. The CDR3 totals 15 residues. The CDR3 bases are TGTGCCAGCAGGGGCCAGGGAAGTAAGAACACTGAAGCTTTCTTT. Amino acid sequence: CASRGQGSKNTEAFF.

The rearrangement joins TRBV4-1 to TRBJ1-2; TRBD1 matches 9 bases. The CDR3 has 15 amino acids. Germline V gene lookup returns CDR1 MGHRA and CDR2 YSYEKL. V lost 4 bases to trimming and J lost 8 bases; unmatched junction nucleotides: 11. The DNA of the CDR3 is TGCGCCAGCAGCCCTGTACAGGGGGCGTGGGGAGGCTACACCTTC. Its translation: CASSPVQGAWGGYTF.

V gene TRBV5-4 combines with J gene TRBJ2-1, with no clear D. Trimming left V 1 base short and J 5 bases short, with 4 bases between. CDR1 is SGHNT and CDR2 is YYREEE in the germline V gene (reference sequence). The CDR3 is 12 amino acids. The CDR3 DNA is TGTGCCAGCAGCTTGAAAGACAATGAGCAGTTCTTC. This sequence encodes CASSLKDNEQFF.